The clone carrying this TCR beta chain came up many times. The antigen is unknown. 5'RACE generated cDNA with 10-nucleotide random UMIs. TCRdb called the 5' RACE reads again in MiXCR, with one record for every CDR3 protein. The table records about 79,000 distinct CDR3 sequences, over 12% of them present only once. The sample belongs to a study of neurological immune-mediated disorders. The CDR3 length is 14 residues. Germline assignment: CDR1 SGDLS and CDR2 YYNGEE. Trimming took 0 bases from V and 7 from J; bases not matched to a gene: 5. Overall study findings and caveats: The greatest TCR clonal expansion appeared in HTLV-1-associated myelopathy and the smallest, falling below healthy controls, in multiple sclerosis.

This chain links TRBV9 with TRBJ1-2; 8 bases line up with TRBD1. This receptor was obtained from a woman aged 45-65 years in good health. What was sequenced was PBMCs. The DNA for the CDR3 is TGTGCCAGCAGCGTAGCAGGCAGGGGGCTTGGCTACACCTTC. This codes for CASSVAGRGLGYTF.